Listed below are T cell receptor beta chains from one sample, sequenced in a study of T-cell memory formation after mild COVID-19. Via MiXCR, TCRdb re-called the 5' RACE reads, giving one row per CDR3 protein. The sample has hundreds of thousands of distinct CDR3 sequences, roughly 18% seen once. Sequencing input: PBMCs or a T cell subset sorted from them (not recorded which). Receptors were obtained from a man between 18 and 35 years old who had mild COVID-19 (a few samples of this study predate the infection). Cell type and time point are not known. The CDR3 runs from the conserved cysteine through the conserved F or W. Fields, in order: V gene, J gene, D gene, CDR3 protein. A D gene is named only where the DNA matches it firmly.

TRBV5-1	TRBJ1-6	TRBD1	CASRDRGNSPLHF
TRBV5-6	TRBJ2-3	-	CASSFTFVGPTVGDTQYF
TRBV20-1	TRBJ2-2	TRBD2	CSARVPAGVPGELFF
TRBV5-1	TRBJ2-5	-	CASSPTPSQETQYF
TRBV7-9	TRBJ2-7	TRBD1	CASSQGQGGTFEQYF
TRBV18	TRBJ2-5	-	CASSPDSGGGTQYF
TRBV20-1	TRBJ1-1	-	CSAEEAMNTEAFF
TRBV20-1	TRBJ1-1	-	CSARVGQTRFF
TRBV5-1	TRBJ2-3	TRBD1	CASTSTGASTDTQYF
TRBV20-1	TRBJ1-2	-	CSARDPKGRPNYGYTF
TRBV19	TRBJ1-5	TRBD1	CASSIARDRGGDQPQHF
TRBV6-2/TRBV6-3	TRBJ2-3	-	CASSYFHSEGDTQYF
TRBV5-1	TRBJ2-4	TRBD1	CASSFATGENIQYF
TRBV5-1	TRBJ2-1	-	CASSLDTSWGSSYNEQFF
TRBV7-9	TRBJ2-7	TRBD1	CASSLGTGKGFEQYF
TRBV20-1	TRBJ1-4	-	CSARCGDGEKLFF
TRBV7-9	TRBJ1-1	TRBD1	CASSQGQGEAFF
TRBV7-7	TRBJ1-2	-	CASSFETTHGYTF
TRBV19	TRBJ1-1	-	CASSNQGSTEAFF
TRBV5-8	TRBJ2-2	-	CASSPSWDTGELFF
TRBV5-1	TRBJ2-4	-	CASAPDSKNIQYF
TRBV27	TRBJ1-2	TRBD1	CASGPGGFYGYTF
TRBV7-7	TRBJ2-7	-	CASSLGFWDEQYF
TRBV4-2	TRBJ2-3	TRBD2	CASSQALGGGRGTDTQYF
TRBV5-1	TRBJ1-1	-	CASSPLISKGLTEAFF
TRBV6-5	TRBJ1-2	-	CASSYSGRGYTF
TRBV2	TRBJ2-1	TRBD2	CASRPQTSGGARQFF
TRBV7-2	TRBJ2-3	TRBD2	CASSPIAGAGDTQYF
TRBV4-3	TRBJ2-3	-	CASSQPTGADTQYF
TRBV11-2	TRBJ1-1	-	CASTQGTNTEAFF
TRBV7-2	TRBJ2-1	-	CASGRGGAFNEQFF
TRBV12-3/TRBV12-4	TRBJ1-1	-	CASRERGRAFF
TRBV3-1	TRBJ1-2	TRBD1	CASSPRDRDINGYTF
TRBV4-1	TRBJ1-1	-	CASSQDNFSSAFF
TRBV29-1	TRBJ2-3	-	CSVQVSDTQYF
TRBV29-1	TRBJ1-2	-	CSSDRRNYGYTF
TRBV9	TRBJ2-1	TRBD2	CASSASNRGVNEQFF
TRBV5-1	TRBJ2-7	-	CASSIRGLEQYF
TRBV20-1	TRBJ2-3	-	CSARAPVGSDTQYF
TRBV5-1	TRBJ2-3	TRBD1	CASSETGVTSDTQYF
TRBV5-1	TRBJ2-3	TRBD2	CASSRTSGGAMTDTQYF
TRBV28	TRBJ1-1	-	CASSLSPDMNTEAFF
TRBV5-1	TRBJ2-3	TRBD2	CASSRGLAADTQYF
TRBV20-1	TRBJ1-2	-	CSAITDYGYTF
TRBV6-5	TRBJ1-6	-	CASHTEASGSPLHF
TRBV7-2	TRBJ2-2	-	CASSLAGWLDAGELFF
TRBV7-9	TRBJ2-7	TRBD1	CASSRWDRDYEQYF
TRBV5-1	TRBJ2-7	TRBD2	CASRLGAGGRIYEQYF
TRBV9	TRBJ1-4	-	CASSVVPGTNEKLFF
TRBV2	TRBJ2-3	-	CASSVLADRRTDTQYF
TRBV7-9	TRBJ2-5	-	CASSGPVVQETQYF
TRBV7-2	TRBJ1-1	TRBD1	CASSLGQGRVAFF